The next 22 T cell receptor beta chains were all read from a single sample in a study of cytomegalovirus exposure and HLA in healthy donors. Researchers ran the PCR with 60 Vbeta and 13 Jbeta primers. The data were produced by immunoSEQ multiplex PCR, yet TCRdb's version contains in-frame clones alone and is incomplete. The sample shows some 190,000 clones, 60% to 85% of them seen only once. The sample consisted of PBMCs. All receptors come from a man aged 18 to 30 in good health and CMV-seronegative.

V is TRBV6-5 and J is TRBJ1-5, with D maybe TRBD1 (6 bases). There are 14 residues in the CDR3. V shed 3 bases and J shed 7 bases, with 13 bases lying between them. Germline CDR1 reads MNHEY; CDR2 reads SVGAGI. The CDR3 DNA reads TGTGCCAGCAGTTATTTGGGGGCTACGCAGCCCCAGCATTTT. Protein product: CASSYLGATQPQHF.

CDR3 nucleotides: TGTGCCAGCAGTTTATGGCGCCAGGGCTTAAGAAAACTGTTTTTT. It translates to CASSLWRQGLRKLFF. This chain links TRBV28 with TRBJ1-4; D is perhaps TRBD1 (5 bases). There are 15 residues in the CDR3. Deletions cut 0 bases from V and 10 bases from J, with 15 bases between. Germline values: CDR1 MDHEN, CDR2 SYDVKM.

The chain joins TRBV5-1 to TRBJ2-1; 8 bases are shared with TRBD1. This CDR3 comprises 14 residues. The J segment lost 7 bases and the V segment lost 2 bases, leaving 5 bases of the junction unmatched. CDR1 and CDR2 from the germline V gene are SGHRS and YFSETQ. CDR3 DNA: TGCGCCAGCAGCTTAGGACAGGGATGGAATGAGCAGTTCTTC. Protein: CASSLGQGWNEQFF.

This clone was picked up one time. V usage is TRBV2 and J usage is TRBJ2-2; TRBD1 aligns across 11 bases. This CDR3 comprises 15 residues. V dropped 4 bases and J dropped 7; count of bases not matched to a gene: 5. CDR1 and CDR2 (germline): SNHLY, FYNNEI. CDR3 nucleotide sequence: TGTGCCAGCAGTGTGGACAGGGGGCGGTTCGGGGAGCTGTTTTTT. Amino acids: CASSVDRGRFGELFF.

V gene TRBV27 combines with J gene TRBJ2-3; D remains ambiguous. CDR3 length equals 12 residues. From germline, CDR1 is MNHEY and CDR2 SMNVEV (reference sequence). V lost 6 bases and J 4 bases, leaving 8 bases between the germline ends. CDR3 sequence: CASSRSADTQYF. CDR3 in DNA: TGTGCCAGCAGCCGAAGCGCAGATACGCAGTATTTT.

The CDR3 DNA is TGTGCCAGCAGAAACAACGGGGGTTTTTCTGAAAAACTGTTTTTT. Translated: CASRNNGGFSEKLFF. The J gene is TRBJ1-4, the V gene TRBV6-1; a weak D match, TRBD1 (5 bases). V was shortened by 6 bases and J by 7 bases, with 18 bases between the two germline ends. CDR3 length equals 15 residues. CDR1 is MNHNS, CDR2 SASEGT, per germline.

The rearrangement joins TRBV11-3 to TRBJ2-7, with 8 bases matching TRBD2. The CDR3 runs to 18 residues. Trimming took 4 bases from V and 1 from J; bases not matched to a gene: 15. Germline CDR1 reads SGHNT; CDR2 reads YENEEA. CDR3 loop: CASSSIKRSSGSSYEQYF. The CDR3 bases are TGTGCCAGCAGCTCCATAAAACGATCAAGCGGGAGTTCCTACGAGCAGTACTTC.

There are a few counts of this clone. V and J are TRBV9 and TRBJ2-3; TRBD2 agrees at 7 bases. This CDR3 is built from 16 residues. Germline CDR1 and CDR2: SGDLS and YYNGEE. The V segment lost 0 bases and the J segment 0 bases; nucleotides outside the gene matches: 4. For the CDR3, the DNA is TGTGCCAGCAGCGTAGGAGATAGCGGGAGCACAGATACGCAGTATTTT. Translating gives CASSVGDSGSTDTQYF. Full variable domain (missing parts from reference TRBV9 and TRBJ2-3): DSGVTQTPKHLITATGQRVTLRCSPRSGDLSVYWYQQSLDQGLQFLIQYYNGEERAKGNILERFSAQQFPDLHSELNLSSLELGDSALYFCASSVGDSGSTDTQYFGPGTRLTVL.

CDR3 sequence (DNA): TGTGCCAGCAGCGCGGGACAGGGGGTGAATGAGCAGTTCTTC. Translating gives CASSAGQGVNEQFF. This rearrangement joins TRBV7-3 to TRBJ2-1; 11 nucleotides match TRBD1. The V and J ends lost 5 bases and 7 bases, in that order; junction bases with no gene match: 4. CDR3 length: 14 amino acids. CDR1 and CDR2 (germline): SGHTA, FQGTGA.

The sample holds one count of this clone. Mismatch with germline at one junction end may stem from a read error. This rearrangement joins TRBV30 to TRBJ1-4, with unresolved D. The CDR3 totals 14 residues. Looked up from germline, CDR1 is GTSNPN and CDR2 is SVGIG (reference sequence). The DNA for the CDR3 is TGTGCCTGGGGTGTGGGGAGACGTAATGAAAAACTGTTTTTT. Amino acids: CAWGVGRRNEKLFF.

The chain is built from TRBV6-5 and TRBJ1-2; 8 bases line up with TRBD1. The germline CDR1 and CDR2 sequences are MNHEY and SVGAGI. Trimming took 4 bases from V and 2 from J; bases not matched to a gene: 9. The CDR3 is made up of 16 amino acids. CDR3 loop: CASSLTAGGSNYGYTF. The CDR3 DNA is TGTGCCAGCAGTTTAACAGCAGGGGGCTCGAACTATGGCTACACCTTC.

Notes on this clone: The junction differs from germline at one of its ends, possibly a read error. V usage is TRBV4-1 and J usage is TRBJ1-4, with 10 positions matching TRBD1. Looked up from germline, CDR1 is MGHRA and CDR2 is YSYEKL. The CDR3 is 15 residues long. DNA for the CDR3: TGCGCCAGCGGCCAGACAGGGGGCGGGAATGAAAAACTGTTTTTT. It specifies CASGQTGGGNEKLFF.

The chain carries TRBV5-1 and TRBJ1-5, with 7 bases lining up with TRBD1. CDR3 length: 13 amino acids. The germline gives CDR1 SGHRS, CDR2 YFSETQ. After removal of 1 base from V and 5 bases from J, the junction contained 0 bases not matched to a gene. In DNA, the CDR3 is TGCGCCAGCAGCTTGACAGGGGATCAGCCCCAGCATTTT. This codes for CASSLTGDQPQHF.

The V gene is TRBV7-8, the J gene TRBJ2-1; possibly TRBD2 for D (6 bases). V was shortened by 4 bases and J by 0 bases, with 16 bases between the two germline ends. Germline assignment: CDR1 SGHVS and CDR2 FQNEAQ. The CDR3 is 17 amino acids. This CDR3 is CASSWEVGQSSYNEQFF. CDR3 bases: TGTGCCAGCAGCTGGGAGGTCGGGCAGAGCTCCTACAATGAGCAGTTCTTC. Variable domain in full (rest from reference TRBV7-8 and TRBJ2-1): GAGVSQSPRYKVAKRGQDVALRCDPISGHVSLFWYQQALGQGPEFLTYFQNEAQLDKSGLPSDRFFAERPEGSVSTLKIQRTQQEDSAVYLCASSWEVGQSSYNEQFFGPGTRLTVL.

The chain joins TRBV18 to TRBJ2-3; maybe TRBD2 (6 bases). The CDR3 consists of 13 residues. V was clipped by 3 bases and J by 4 bases, with 8 bases between them. Germline V lookup: CDR1 KGHSH, CDR2 LQKENI. Written as DNA, the CDR3 is TGTGCCAGCTCACCCTGGGAGGCAGATACGCAGTATTTT. Protein: CASSPWEADTQYF.

The gene calls are TRBV13 and TRBJ2-7; tentatively, D is TRBD1 (5 bases). The CDR3 is 14 residues long. V was clipped by 7 bases and J by 3 bases, with 16 bases between them. Germline values: CDR1 PRHDT, CDR2 FYEKMQ (reference sequence). The CDR3 sequence is CASIPRQGYYEQYF. The CDR3 nucleotides are TGTGCCAGCATCCCAAGGCAGGGATACTACGAGCAGTACTTC.

As DNA, the CDR3 is TGTGCCAGCAGCTTGGATAACCGGGCCCCTAGCCGGGAGACCCAGTACTTC. Translating gives CASSLDNRAPSRETQYF. The chain is built from TRBV5-4 and TRBJ2-5; possible D gene TRBD2, 5 bases. Germline values: CDR1 SGHNT, CDR2 YYREEE (reference sequence). There are 17 residues in the CDR3. V was trimmed by 0 bases and J by 5 bases, leaving 20 bases between them.

The chain links TRBV6-1 to TRBJ1-3; weak D call: TRBD1 (5 bases). The CDR3 runs to 14 residues. Trimming removed 0 bases at V and 9 bases at J, with 12 bases between. Germline V lookup: CDR1 MNHNS, CDR2 SASEGT. The CDR3: CASSEASLGGTIYF. The CDR3 bases are TGTGCCAGCAGTGAAGCCAGTCTCGGGGGCACCATATATTTT.

Notes on this clone: A junction boundary mismatches the germline segment, possibly from a read error. V usage is TRBV6-6 and J usage is TRBJ1-3, with D possibly TRBD1 on 5 matching bases. Germline loops: CDR1 MNHNY, CDR2 SVGAGI (reference sequence). The CDR3 is 14 residues long. The CDR3 loop reads CASSRRESGNTMYF. DNA for the CDR3: TGTGCCAGCAGCCGCAGGGAATCTGGAAACACCATGTATTTT.

The chain combines TRBV27 with TRBJ1-2; 10 nucleotides align to TRBD1. V trimming: 8 bases; J trimming: 4 bases; junction bases outside the gene matches: 13. CDR3 size: 16 residues. Germline CDR1 MNHEY, CDR2 SMNVEV (reference sequence). The DNA of the CDR3 is TGTGCCAGCGCAGGCCCACGACAGGGGGCCGGCTATGGCTACACCTTC. Translated, it gives CASAGPRQGAGYGYTF.

The rearrangement links TRBV7-9 to TRBJ2-7; D gene ambiguous. Germline-derived CDR1 and CDR2 are SEHNR and FQNEAQ (reference sequence). Trimming stripped 6 bases from V and 2 bases from J, with 11 bases between. The CDR3 covers 13 residues. The CDR3 spells CASRYSNTYEQYF. CDR3 in DNA: TGTGCCAGCAGGTACAGTAACACCTACGAGCAGTACTTC.

This clone came up once. The chain couples TRBV28 to TRBJ2-6, with 7 bases identical to TRBD2. Germline assignment: CDR1 MDHEN and CDR2 SYDVKM. V lost 4 bases and J lost 2; bases outside the gene matches: 2. This CDR3 spans 15 amino acids. CDR3 sequence: CASSWGGAGANVLTF. The DNA of the CDR3 is TGTGCCAGCAGTTGGGGAGGGGCTGGGGCCAACGTCCTGACTTTC.